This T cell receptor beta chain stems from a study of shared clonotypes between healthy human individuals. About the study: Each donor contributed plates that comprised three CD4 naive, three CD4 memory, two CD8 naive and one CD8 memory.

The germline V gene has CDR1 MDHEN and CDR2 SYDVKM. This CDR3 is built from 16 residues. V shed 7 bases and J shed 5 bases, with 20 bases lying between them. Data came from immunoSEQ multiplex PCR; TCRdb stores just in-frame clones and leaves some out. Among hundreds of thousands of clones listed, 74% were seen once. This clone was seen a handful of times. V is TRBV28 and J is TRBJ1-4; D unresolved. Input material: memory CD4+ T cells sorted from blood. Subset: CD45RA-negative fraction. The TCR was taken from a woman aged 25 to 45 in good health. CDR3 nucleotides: TGTGCCAGCATCTCCCCCAGCTCCCCTTGGAATGAAAAACTGTTTTTT. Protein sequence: CASISPSSPWNEKLFF.